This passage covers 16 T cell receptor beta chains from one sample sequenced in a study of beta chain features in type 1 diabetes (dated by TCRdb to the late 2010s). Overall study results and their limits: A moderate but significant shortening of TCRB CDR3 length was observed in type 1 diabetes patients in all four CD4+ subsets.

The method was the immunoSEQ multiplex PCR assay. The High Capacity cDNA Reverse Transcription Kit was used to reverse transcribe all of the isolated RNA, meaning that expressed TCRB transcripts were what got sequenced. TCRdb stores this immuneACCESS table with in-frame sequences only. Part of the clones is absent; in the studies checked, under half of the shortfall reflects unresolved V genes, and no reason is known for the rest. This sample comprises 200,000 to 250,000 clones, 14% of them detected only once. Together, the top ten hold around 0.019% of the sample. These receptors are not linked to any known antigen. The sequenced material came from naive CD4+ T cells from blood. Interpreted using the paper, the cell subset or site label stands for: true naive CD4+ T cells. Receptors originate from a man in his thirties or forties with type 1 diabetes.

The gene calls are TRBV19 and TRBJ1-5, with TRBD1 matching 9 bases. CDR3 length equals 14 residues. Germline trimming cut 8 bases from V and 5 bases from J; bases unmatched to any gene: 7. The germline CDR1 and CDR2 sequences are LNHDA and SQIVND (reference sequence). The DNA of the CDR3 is TGTGCCAGTTCTCCGGGACAGGGATATCAGCCCCAGCATTTT. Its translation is CASSPGQGYQPQHF. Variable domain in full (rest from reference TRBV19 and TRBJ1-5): DGGITQSPKYLFRKEGQNVTLSCEQNLNHDAMYWYRQDPGQGLRLIYYSQIVNDFQKGDIAEGYSVSREKKESFPLTVTSAQKNPTAFYLCASSPGQGYQPQHFGDGTRLSIL.

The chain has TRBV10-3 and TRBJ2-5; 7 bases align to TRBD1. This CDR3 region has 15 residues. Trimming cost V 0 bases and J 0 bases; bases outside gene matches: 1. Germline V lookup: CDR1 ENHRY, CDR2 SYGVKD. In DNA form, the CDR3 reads TGTGCCATCAGTGAGTCTGGACAGGACCAAGAGACCCAGTACTTC. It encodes CAISESGQDQETQYF.

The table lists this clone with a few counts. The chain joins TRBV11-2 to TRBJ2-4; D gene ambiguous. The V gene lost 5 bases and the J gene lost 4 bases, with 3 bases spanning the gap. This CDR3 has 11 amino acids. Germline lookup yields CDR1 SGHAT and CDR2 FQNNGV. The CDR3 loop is CASSTKNIQYF. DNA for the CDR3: TGTGCCAGCAGCACTAAAAACATTCAGTACTTC.

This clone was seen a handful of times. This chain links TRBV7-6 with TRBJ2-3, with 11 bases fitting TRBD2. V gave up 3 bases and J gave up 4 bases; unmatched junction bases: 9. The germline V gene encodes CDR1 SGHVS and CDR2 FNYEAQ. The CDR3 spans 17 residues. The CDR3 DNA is TGTGCCAGCAGCTTCCGACTAGCGGGGAAATCCCCAGATACGCAGTATTTT. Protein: CASSFRLAGKSPDTQYF.

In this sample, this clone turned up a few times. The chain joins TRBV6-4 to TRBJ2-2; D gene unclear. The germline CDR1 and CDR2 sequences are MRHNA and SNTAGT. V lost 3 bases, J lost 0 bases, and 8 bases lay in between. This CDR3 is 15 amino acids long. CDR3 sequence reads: CASSEQSANTGELFF. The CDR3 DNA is TGTGCCAGCAGTGAACAGAGTGCGAACACCGGGGAGCTGTTTTTT.

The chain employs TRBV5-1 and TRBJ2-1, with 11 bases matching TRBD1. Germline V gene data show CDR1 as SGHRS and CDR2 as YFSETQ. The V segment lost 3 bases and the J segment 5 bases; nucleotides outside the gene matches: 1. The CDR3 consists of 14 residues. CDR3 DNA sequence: TGCGCCAGCAGCTCGGGACAGGGGGACAATGAGCAGTTCTTC. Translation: CASSSGQGDNEQFF. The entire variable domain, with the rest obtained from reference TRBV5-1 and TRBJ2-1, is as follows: KAGVTQTPRYLIKTRGQQVTLSCSPISGHRSVSWYQQTPGQGLQFLFEYFSETQRNKGNFPGRFSGRQFSNSRSEMNVSTLELGDSALYLCASSSGQGDNEQFFGPGTRLTVL.

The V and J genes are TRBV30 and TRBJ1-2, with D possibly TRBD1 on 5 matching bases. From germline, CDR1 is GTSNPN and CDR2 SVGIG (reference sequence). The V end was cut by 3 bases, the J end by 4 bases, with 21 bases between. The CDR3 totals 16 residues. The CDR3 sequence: CAWSMPQGPLGYGYTF. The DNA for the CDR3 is TGTGCCTGGAGCATGCCCCAGGGTCCGCTAGGCTATGGCTACACCTTC.

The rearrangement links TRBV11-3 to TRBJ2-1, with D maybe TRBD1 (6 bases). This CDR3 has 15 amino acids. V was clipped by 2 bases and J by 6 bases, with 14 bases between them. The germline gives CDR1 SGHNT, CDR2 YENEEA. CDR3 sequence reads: CASSLSGVGTNEQFF. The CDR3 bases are TGTGCCAGCAGCTTATCAGGGGTAGGCACCAATGAGCAGTTCTTC.

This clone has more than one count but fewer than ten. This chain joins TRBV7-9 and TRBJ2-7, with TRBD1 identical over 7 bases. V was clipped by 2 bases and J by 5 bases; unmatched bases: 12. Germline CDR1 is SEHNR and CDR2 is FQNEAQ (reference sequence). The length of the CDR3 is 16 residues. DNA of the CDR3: TGTGCCAGCAGCTTATTGCTCCGGGACCAGGGGGACGAGCAGTACTTC. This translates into CASSLLLRDQGDEQYF.

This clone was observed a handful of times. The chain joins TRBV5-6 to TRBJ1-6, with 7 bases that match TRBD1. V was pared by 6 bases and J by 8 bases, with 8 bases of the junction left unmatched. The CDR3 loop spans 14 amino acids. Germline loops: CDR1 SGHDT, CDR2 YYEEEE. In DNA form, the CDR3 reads TGTGCCAGCATGCCGTCAGACAGGGATTCACCCCTCCACTTT. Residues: CASMPSDRDSPLHF.

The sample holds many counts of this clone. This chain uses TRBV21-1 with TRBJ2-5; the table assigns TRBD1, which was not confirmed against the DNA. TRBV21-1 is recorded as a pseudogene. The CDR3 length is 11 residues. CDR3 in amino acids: CAATNQETQYF. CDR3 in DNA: TGTGCCGCAACAAACCAAGAGACCCAGTACTTC.

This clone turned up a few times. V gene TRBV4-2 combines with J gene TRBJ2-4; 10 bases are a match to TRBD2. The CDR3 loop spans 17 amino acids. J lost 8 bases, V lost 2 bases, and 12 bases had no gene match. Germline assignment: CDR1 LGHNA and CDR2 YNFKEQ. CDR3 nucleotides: TGTGCCAGCAGCCAAATCTTTCAGCGGGAGGGCAGAGACATTCAGTACTTC. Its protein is CASSQIFQREGRDIQYF.

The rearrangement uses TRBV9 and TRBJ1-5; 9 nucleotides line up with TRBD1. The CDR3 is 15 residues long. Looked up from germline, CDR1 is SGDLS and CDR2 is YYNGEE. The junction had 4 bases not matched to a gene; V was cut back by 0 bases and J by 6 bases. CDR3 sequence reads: CASSVEGQGSQPQHF. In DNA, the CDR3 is TGTGCCAGCAGCGTAGAGGGACAGGGAAGTCAGCCCCAGCATTTT.

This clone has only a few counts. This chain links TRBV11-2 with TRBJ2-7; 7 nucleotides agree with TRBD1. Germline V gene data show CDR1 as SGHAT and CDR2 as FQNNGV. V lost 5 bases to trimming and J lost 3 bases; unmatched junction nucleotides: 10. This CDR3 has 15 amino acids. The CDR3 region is CASSLGGQVSYEQYF. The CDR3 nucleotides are TGTGCCAGCAGCCTGGGCGGACAGGTGAGCTACGAGCAGTACTTC.

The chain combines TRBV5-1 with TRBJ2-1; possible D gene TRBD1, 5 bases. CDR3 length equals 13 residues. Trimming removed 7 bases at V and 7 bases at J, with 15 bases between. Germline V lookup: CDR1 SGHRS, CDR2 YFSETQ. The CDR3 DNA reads TGCGCCAGCTTTCAGGGCGCGTCGAATGAGCAGTTCTTC. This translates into CASFQGASNEQFF. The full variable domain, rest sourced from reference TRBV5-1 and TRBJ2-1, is KAGVTQTPRYLIKTRGQQVTLSCSPISGHRSVSWYQQTPGQGLQFLFEYFSETQRNKGNFPGRFSGRQFSNSRSEMNVSTLELGDSALYLCASFQGASNEQFFGPGTRLTVL.

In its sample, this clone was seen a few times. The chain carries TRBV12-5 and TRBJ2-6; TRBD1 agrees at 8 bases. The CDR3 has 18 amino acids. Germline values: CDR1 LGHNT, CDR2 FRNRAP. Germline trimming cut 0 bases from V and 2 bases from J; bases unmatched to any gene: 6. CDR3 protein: CASGLVPPGGAGANVLTF. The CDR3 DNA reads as TGTGCTAGTGGTTTGGTCCCCCCAGGGGGCGCTGGGGCCAACGTCCTGACTTTC.